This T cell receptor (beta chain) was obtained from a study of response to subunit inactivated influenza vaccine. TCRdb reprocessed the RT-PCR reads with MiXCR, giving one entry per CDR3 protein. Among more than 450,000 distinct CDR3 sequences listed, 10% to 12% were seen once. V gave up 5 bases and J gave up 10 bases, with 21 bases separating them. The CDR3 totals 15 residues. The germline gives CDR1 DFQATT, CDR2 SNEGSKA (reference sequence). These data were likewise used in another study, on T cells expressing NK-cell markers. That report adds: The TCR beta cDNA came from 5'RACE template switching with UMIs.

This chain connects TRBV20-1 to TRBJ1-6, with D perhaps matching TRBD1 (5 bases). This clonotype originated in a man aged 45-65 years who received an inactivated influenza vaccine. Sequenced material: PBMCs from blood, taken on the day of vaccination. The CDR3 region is CSARPPGGTSSPLHF. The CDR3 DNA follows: TGCAGTGCTCGGCCTCCCGGTGGGACTAGCTCACCCCTCCACTTT.